A single sample gave rise to the 5 T cell receptor beta chains below, sequenced in a study of blood T cell repertoires in COVID-19. Sequencing was performed with immunoSEQ multiplex PCR; in TCRdb, only in-frame clones are kept and a portion is missing. This sample has a few hundred thousand clones, with roughly 87% found just once. The sample comprised PBMCs or T cells enriched from blood (not recorded which). These receptor sequences come from a woman in her 30s who had recovered from COVID-19.

This rearrangement joins TRBV7-9 to TRBJ2-7; the match to TRBD2 covers 16 bases. Trimming took 4 bases from V and 5 from J; bases not matched to a gene: 11. CDR1 and CDR2 from the germline V gene are SEHNR and FQNEAQ (reference sequence). This CDR3 contains 18 residues. The DNA of the CDR3 is TGTGCCAGCAGCTCGGGACTAGCGGGGGGGTATTACAGGGACGAGCAGTACTTC. Encoded protein: CASSSGLAGGYYRDEQYF.

A remark on this clone: Different DNA sequences within this sample yield the same CDR3. J is TRBJ2-5 and V is TRBV19, with D possibly matching TRBD1 (6 bases). CDR1 is LNHDA, CDR2 SQIVND, per germline (reference sequence). Trimming removed 5 bases at V and 2 bases at J, with 9 bases between. This CDR3 is 13 amino acids long. The CDR3 DNA is TGTGCCAGTAGTGATACAGGGCAAGAGACCCAGTACTTC. This sequence encodes CASSDTGQETQYF.

This clone was detected once. In nucleotides, the CDR3 is TGTGCCAGCAGTTTATTTCTGGGACTAGCGGGGGGTCGAACCGGGGAGCTGTTTTTT. It specifies CASSLFLGLAGGRTGELFF. The rearrangement joins TRBV27 to TRBJ2-2; 15 bases map to TRBD2. Germline lookup yields CDR1 MNHEY and CDR2 SMNVEV (reference sequence). Trimming took 1 base from V and 5 from J; bases not matched to a gene: 8. There are 19 residues in the CDR3.

This clone came up once. V is TRBV6-1 and J is TRBJ1-2; a possible D gene is TRBD1 (6 bases). Germline CDR1 reads MNHNS; CDR2 reads SASEGT. Trimming removed 1 base at V and 4 bases at J, with 13 bases between. The CDR3 is 15 amino acids. The DNA for the CDR3 is TGTGCCAGCAGTGAAGAATTCAGGGGCATCTATGGCTACACCTTC. It is translated as CASSEEFRGIYGYTF.

The chain links TRBV27 to TRBJ2-5; 9 bases match TRBD1. The germline V gene has CDR1 MNHEY and CDR2 SMNVEV (reference sequence). The V and J ends lost 4 bases and 1 base, in that order; junction bases with no gene match: 4. The CDR3 consists of 15 residues. The CDR3 DNA follows: TGTGCCAGCAGTTCGGAACAGGGGGCCCAAGAGACCCAGTACTTC. It encodes CASSSEQGAQETQYF.